These 23 T cell receptor beta chains originate from one sample sequenced in a study of blood T cell repertoires in COVID-19. The data were produced by immunoSEQ multiplex PCR, yet TCRdb's version contains in-frame clones alone and is incomplete. There are 200,000 to 300,000 clones in the sample; about 87% occur only once, and around 5.1% lies in the top ten. Source material: peripheral blood. The source of these receptors is a woman in her sixties or seventies with COVID-19, enrolled during active disease.

The chain uses TRBV7-2 and TRBJ2-2; TRBD1 agrees at 8 bases. Per germline, CDR1 SGHTA and CDR2 FQGNSA. The CDR3 contains 15 residues. J gave up 0 bases and V 5 bases, and 2 bases lay outside the gene matches. Written as DNA, the CDR3 is TGTGCCAGCAGCCTGACAGGGGCGAACACCGGGGAGCTGTTTTTT. Translated, it gives CASSLTGANTGELFF.

CDR3 sequence reads: CASSQGLAGPSYEQYF. CDR3 DNA sequence: TGTGCCAGCAGCCAGGGACTAGCGGGACCCTCCTACGAGCAGTACTTC. The chain carries TRBV3-1 (or the pseudogene TRBV3-2) and TRBJ2-7; 13 positions match TRBD2. V gave up 3 bases and J gave up 0 bases; unmatched junction bases: 2. Germline CDR1 and CDR2: LGHDT and YNNKEL (reference sequence). The CDR3 is 16 amino acids.

The chain carries TRBV5-1 and TRBJ2-1, with D possibly matching TRBD2 (5 bases). CDR1 SGHRS and CDR2 YFSETQ come from the germline V gene. V was trimmed by 4 bases and J by 0 bases, leaving 14 bases between them. This CDR3 contains 16 residues. DNA of the CDR3: TGCGCCAGCAGCCGGATATTAGCGCCCTCCTACAATGAGCAGTTCTTC. This gives the protein CASSRILAPSYNEQFF.

This clone was found once. The chain joins TRBV7-2 to TRBJ2-3, with 8 bases that match TRBD2. Germline CDR1 SGHTA, CDR2 FQGNSA. Unmatched junction bases numbered 11, after V lost 5 bases and J lost 10 bases. This CDR3 has 14 residues. CDR3: CASSPAGVSMAQYF. The CDR3 DNA reads TGTGCCAGCAGCCCAGCGGGAGTGTCGATGGCGCAGTATTTT.

The chain couples TRBV24-1 to TRBJ2-5; D gene unclear. This CDR3 contains 14 residues. Germline V gene lookup returns CDR1 KGHDR and CDR2 SFDVKD. The germline V and J ends were trimmed by 5 bases and 0 bases, with 9 bases remaining between them. The CDR3 reads CATSASQYQETQYF. CDR3 nucleotides: TGTGCCACCAGTGCGTCACAGTACCAAGAGACCCAGTACTTC.

The rearrangement uses TRBV3-1 (or the pseudogene TRBV3-2) and TRBJ1-1; 7 bases line up with TRBD1. The CDR3 totals 16 residues. Germline-derived CDR1 and CDR2 are LGHDT and YNNKEL (reference sequence). V lost 4 bases, J lost 1 base, and 9 bases stayed unmatched. CDR3 sequence reads: CASSRRQGLENTEAFF. The CDR3 region has the DNA TGTGCCAGCAGCCGTCGACAGGGACTCGAGAACACTGAAGCTTTCTTT.

The chain combines TRBV6-4 with TRBJ2-1, with 13 bases fitting TRBD2. With 5 bases clipped from V and 7 bases from J, the junction kept 8 bases outside the gene matches. Germline CDR1 is MRHNA and CDR2 is SNTAGT. CDR3 length equals 16 residues. CDR3 DNA sequence: TGTGCCAGCAGTTCACCTGGACTAGCGGGAGTGAATGAGCAGTTCTTC. It encodes CASSSPGLAGVNEQFF.

The rearrangement joins TRBV9 to TRBJ1-4; 12 nucleotides agree with TRBD1. V shed 4 bases, J shed 7 bases, and the junction held 8 bases outside the gene matches. The CDR3 spans 16 residues. Germline CDR1 SGDLS, CDR2 YYNGEE. CDR3 region: CASSQGTGGASEKLFF. The CDR3 nucleotides are TGTGCCAGCAGCCAAGGGACAGGGGGCGCGAGTGAAAAACTGTTTTTT.

The chain employs TRBV6-2 or TRBV6-3 and TRBJ1-4; a possible D gene is TRBD1 (6 bases). The CDR3 sequence is 15 residues long. Trimming took 5 bases from V and 3 from J, leaving 13 bases between them. Germline values: CDR1 MNHEY, CDR2 SVGEGT. CDR3 in DNA: TGTGCCAGCAGTCCGAGGGGGATGTCTAATGAAAAACTGTTTTTT. It yields the protein CASSPRGMSNEKLFF.

The chain employs TRBV30 and TRBJ1-1, with 7 nucleotides matching TRBD1. Germline V gene data show CDR1 as GTSNPN and CDR2 as SVGIG (reference sequence). CDR3 length equals 13 residues. V gave up 5 bases and J gave up 0 bases; unmatched junction bases: 3. CDR3 in DNA: TGTGCCTGGGAGACAGGGTTGAACACTGAAGCTTTCTTT. Encoded protein: CAWETGLNTEAFF. Using reference TRBV30 and TRBJ1-1 for the parts outside the CDR3, the full variable domain is SQTIHQWPATLVQPVGSPLSLECTVEGTSNPNLYWYRQAAGRGLQLLFYSVGIGQISSEVPQNLSASRPQDRQFILSSKKLLLSDSGFYLCAWETGLNTEAFFGQGTRLTVV.

The chain couples TRBV10-1 to TRBJ2-2; 7 bases are a match to TRBD2. Germline V gene sequence: CDR1 WNHNN, CDR2 SYGVQD (reference sequence). This CDR3 has 15 amino acids. After removal of 7 bases from V and 8 bases from J, the junction contained 13 bases not matched to a gene. CDR3 nucleotides: TGCGCCAGCATAGAACGGGAGGTCCGTAGGGGGGAGCTGTTTTTT. Protein sequence: CASIEREVRRGELFF.

The genes are TRBV7-3 and TRBJ2-3; TRBD2 agrees at 7 bases. From germline, CDR1 is SGHTA and CDR2 FQGTGA. The CDR3 is made up of 15 amino acids. V lost 2 bases to trimming and J lost 3 bases; unmatched junction nucleotides: 5. CDR3 sequence reads: CASSLGGSVTDTQYF. The CDR3 DNA sequence: TGTGCCAGCAGCTTAGGCGGGAGTGTAACAGATACGCAGTATTTT.

The chain employs TRBV6-2 or TRBV6-3 and TRBJ2-4; 15 bases fit TRBD2. The junction had 10 bases not matched to a gene; V was cut back by 5 bases and J by 5 bases. Germline-derived CDR1 and CDR2 are MNHEY and SVGEGT. The CDR3 is 18 residues long. The CDR3 DNA follows: TGTGCCAGCAGTCCCCCCGGACTAGCGGGAGGGCCCCAAAACATTCAGTACTTC. As protein: CASSPPGLAGGPQNIQYF.

The chain joins TRBV21-1 to TRBJ1-2. TRBV21-1 constitutes a pseudogene. The CDR3 totals 11 residues. The DNA for the CDR3 is TGTGCCAGCAGCAATCACCTAGGCTACACCTTC. This encodes CASSNHLGYTF.

The V gene is TRBV28, the J gene TRBJ1-4; 7 nucleotides align to TRBD1. V trimming: 6 bases; J trimming: 7 bases; junction bases outside the gene matches: 17. Looked up from germline, CDR1 is MDHEN and CDR2 is SYDVKM. This CDR3 has 17 residues. The CDR3 reads CASRIELNRGMGEKLFF. Written as DNA, the CDR3 is TGTGCCAGCAGAATAGAACTAAACAGGGGTATGGGTGAAAAACTGTTTTTT.

V usage is TRBV24-1 and J usage is TRBJ2-5; TRBD2 is a possible D gene (6 bases). Per the germline V gene, CDR1 is KGHDR and CDR2 is SFDVKD. CDR3 size: 11 residues. V lost 9 bases and J lost 5, with 9 bases in between. The CDR3 DNA is TGTGCCACCCGAAGCGGGGAGACCCAGTACTTC. It encodes CATRSGETQYF.

A note on this clone: Different DNA sequences within this sample yield the same CDR3. The chain carries TRBV19 and TRBJ2-7; D is perhaps TRBD2 (5 bases). Looked up from germline, CDR1 is LNHDA and CDR2 is SQIVND (reference sequence). V was cut by 3 bases and J by 4 bases, with 7 bases left in between. The CDR3 is 12 amino acids. CDR3 in DNA: TGTGCCAGTAGTATTCCGGGGTACGAGCAGTACTTC. It specifies CASSIPGYEQYF.

CDR3 nucleotides: TGTGCCAGCAGACGGGACAGGGGGTACACTGAAGCTTTCTTT. It is translated as CASRRDRGYTEAFF. J is TRBJ1-1 and V is TRBV6-4; 11 positions agree with TRBD1. V was clipped by 6 bases and J by 3 bases; unmatched bases: 3. Germline V lookup: CDR1 MRHNA, CDR2 SNTAGT. This CDR3 contains 14 residues.

The chain has TRBV4-3 and TRBJ2-1; 9 bases agree with TRBD2. V was pared by 1 base and J by 0 bases, with 1 base of the junction left unmatched. Germline V gene data show CDR1 as LGHNA and CDR2 as YSLEER. CDR3 length: 16 residues. The CDR3 is CASSQASGNSYNEQFF. The CDR3 DNA is TGCGCCAGCAGCCAAGCTAGCGGGAACTCCTACAATGAGCAGTTCTTC.

The chain carries TRBV7-3 and TRBJ2-3; tentatively, D is TRBD2 (6 bases). The germline V and J ends were trimmed by 8 bases and 2 bases, with 11 bases remaining between them. This CDR3 comprises 13 residues. CDR1 and CDR2 from the germline V gene are SGHTA and FQGTGA. The CDR3 DNA reads TGTGCCAGCTCCAGCGGGCCCACAGATACGCAGTATTTT. It specifies CASSSGPTDTQYF.

The gene calls are TRBV25-1 and TRBJ1-2; 7 nucleotides agree with TRBD1. This CDR3 has 16 residues. Germline loops: CDR1 MGHDK, CDR2 SYGVNS. J lost 5 bases, V lost 1 base, and 10 bases had no gene match. CDR3 protein: CASSESNAATGYGYTF. The CDR3 DNA reads TGTGCCAGCAGTGAATCAAACGCCGCGACAGGGTATGGCTACACCTTC.

V and J are TRBV30 and TRBJ1-6; D remains ambiguous. V lost 0 bases and J 0 bases, leaving 12 bases between the germline ends. There are 17 residues in the CDR3. Looked up from germline, CDR1 is GTSNPN and CDR2 is SVGIG (reference sequence). CDR3 nucleotides: TGTGCCTGGAGTGTACCGCCTCCTAGCTCCTATAATTCACCCCTCCACTTT. Protein product: CAWSVPPPSSYNSPLHF.

This CDR3 reads CASSFSEYNSPLHF. The CDR3 nucleotides are TGTGCCAGCAGCTTTTCGGAGTATAATTCACCCCTCCACTTT. The chain joins TRBV5-6 to TRBJ1-6, with D uncertain. V lost 2 bases, J lost 4 bases, and 7 bases lay in between. This CDR3 spans 14 amino acids. In germline, CDR1 is SGHDT, CDR2 YYEEEE.